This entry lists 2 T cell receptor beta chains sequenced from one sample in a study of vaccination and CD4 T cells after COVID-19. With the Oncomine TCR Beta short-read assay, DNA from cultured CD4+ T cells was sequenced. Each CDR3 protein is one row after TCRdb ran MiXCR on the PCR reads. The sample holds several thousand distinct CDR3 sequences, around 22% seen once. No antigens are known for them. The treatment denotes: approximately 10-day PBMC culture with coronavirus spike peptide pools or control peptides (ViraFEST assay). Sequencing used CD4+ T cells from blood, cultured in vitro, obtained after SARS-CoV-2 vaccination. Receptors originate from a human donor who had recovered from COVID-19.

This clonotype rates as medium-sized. The CDR3 is CASRPGQGNYEQYF. In DNA form, the CDR3 reads TGTGCCAGCAGGCCCGGACAGGGTAACTACGAGCAGTACTTC. The chain employs TRBV6-1 and TRBJ2-7; 8 positions match TRBD1. Germline V gives CDR1 MNHNS, CDR2 SASEGT. The CDR3 loop spans 14 amino acids. Trimming removed 6 bases from V and 3 bases from J; junction bases left unmatched: 7.

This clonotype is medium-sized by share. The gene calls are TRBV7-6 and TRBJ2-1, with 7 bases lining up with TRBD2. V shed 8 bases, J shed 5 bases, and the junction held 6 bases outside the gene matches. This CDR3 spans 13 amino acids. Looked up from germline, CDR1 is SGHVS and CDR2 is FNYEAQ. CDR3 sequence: CASAGVTHNEQFF. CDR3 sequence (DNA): TGTGCCAGCGCGGGAGTGACCCACAATGAGCAGTTCTTC.